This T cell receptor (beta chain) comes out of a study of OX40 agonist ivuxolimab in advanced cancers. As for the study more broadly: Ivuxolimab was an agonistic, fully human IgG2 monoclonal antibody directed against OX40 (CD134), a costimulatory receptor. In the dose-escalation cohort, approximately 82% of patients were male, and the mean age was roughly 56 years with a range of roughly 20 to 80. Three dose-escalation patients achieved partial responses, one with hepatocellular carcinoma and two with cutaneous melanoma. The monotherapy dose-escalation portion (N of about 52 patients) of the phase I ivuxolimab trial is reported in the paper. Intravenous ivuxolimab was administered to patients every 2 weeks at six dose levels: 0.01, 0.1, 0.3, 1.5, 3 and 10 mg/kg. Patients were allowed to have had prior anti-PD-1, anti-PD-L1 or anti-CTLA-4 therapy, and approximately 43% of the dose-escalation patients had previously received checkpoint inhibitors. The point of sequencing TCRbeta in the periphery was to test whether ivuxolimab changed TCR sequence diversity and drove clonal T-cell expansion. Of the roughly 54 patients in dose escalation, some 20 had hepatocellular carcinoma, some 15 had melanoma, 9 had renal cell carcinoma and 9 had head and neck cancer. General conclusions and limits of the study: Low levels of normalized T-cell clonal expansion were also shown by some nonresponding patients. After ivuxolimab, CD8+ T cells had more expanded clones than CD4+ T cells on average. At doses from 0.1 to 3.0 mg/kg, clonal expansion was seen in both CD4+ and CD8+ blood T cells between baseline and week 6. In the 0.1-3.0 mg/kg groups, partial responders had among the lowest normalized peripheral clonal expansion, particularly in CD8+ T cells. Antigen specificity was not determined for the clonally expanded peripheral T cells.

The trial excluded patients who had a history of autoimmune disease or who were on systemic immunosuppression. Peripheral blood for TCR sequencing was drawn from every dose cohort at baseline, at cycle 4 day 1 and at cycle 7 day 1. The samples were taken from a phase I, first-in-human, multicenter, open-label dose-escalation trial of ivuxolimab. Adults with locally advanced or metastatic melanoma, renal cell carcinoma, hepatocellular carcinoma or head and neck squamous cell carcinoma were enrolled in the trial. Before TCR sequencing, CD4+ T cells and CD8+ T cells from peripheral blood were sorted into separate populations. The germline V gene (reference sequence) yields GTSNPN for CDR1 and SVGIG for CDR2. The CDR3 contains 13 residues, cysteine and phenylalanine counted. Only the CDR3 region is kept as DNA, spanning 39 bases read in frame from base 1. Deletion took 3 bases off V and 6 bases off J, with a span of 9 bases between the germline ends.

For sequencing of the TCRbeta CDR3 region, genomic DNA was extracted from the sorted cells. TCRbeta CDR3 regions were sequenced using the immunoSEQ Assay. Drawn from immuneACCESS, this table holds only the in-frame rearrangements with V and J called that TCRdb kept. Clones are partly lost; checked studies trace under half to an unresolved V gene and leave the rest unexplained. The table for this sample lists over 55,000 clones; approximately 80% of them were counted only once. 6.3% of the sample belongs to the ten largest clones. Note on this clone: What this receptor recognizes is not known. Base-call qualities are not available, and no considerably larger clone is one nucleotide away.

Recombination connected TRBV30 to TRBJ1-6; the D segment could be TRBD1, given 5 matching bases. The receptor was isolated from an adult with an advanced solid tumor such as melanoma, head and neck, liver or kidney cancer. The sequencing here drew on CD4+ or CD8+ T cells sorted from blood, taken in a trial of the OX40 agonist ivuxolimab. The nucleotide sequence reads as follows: TGTGCCTGGAGCAGGGATAGTAATTCACCCCTCCACTTT. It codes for CAWSRDSNSPLHF.